The following is a TCR beta chain sequence with its context. The sample belongs to a study of blood T cell repertoires in COVID-19. Overall study: The United States, Italy and Spain were the sources of the acute and convalescent COVID-19 samples.

Original processing notes: Cell counts per sample came from amplifying reference gene primers. The assay was immunoSEQ multiplex PCR, and TCRdb's table has in-frame clones only and misses some. V, J and clone size are taken as reported in that table, and D and trimming were inferred from the DNA itself. This sample has around 95,000 clones, with around 88% found just once. Per germline, CDR1 DFQATT and CDR2 SNEGSKA (reference sequence). Deletions cut 3 bases from V and 4 bases from J, with 21 bases between. This CDR3 is 16 amino acids long. The receptor's source is a human donor in a cohort sampled during active COVID-19. The specimen sequenced was peripheral blood. The chain employs TRBV20-1 and TRBJ1-2; a possible D gene is TRBD1 (6 bases). The CDR3 sequence: CSASPRGELTLYGYTF. The CDR3 nucleotides are TGCAGTGCTAGTCCCAGGGGAGAGCTCACTCTCTATGGCTACACCTTC.